The 9 T cell receptor beta chains given below trace back to one sample, sequenced in a study of cytomegalovirus exposure and HLA in healthy donors. PCR amplification relied on 60 Vbeta primers (plus 13 Jbeta primers). Libraries were prepared by immunoSEQ multiplex PCR; TCRdb keeps only in-frame clonotypes and omits some of them. The table includes under 150,000 clones, approximately 74% detected once. Input material: PBMCs. The receptors originated from a woman in her 40s in good health and CMV-seropositive.

V and J are TRBV4-1 and TRBJ2-3; D unresolved. The germline V gene encodes CDR1 MGHRA and CDR2 YSYEKL. Trimming took off 5 bases at V and 2 bases at J, with 5 bases between the two ends. The CDR3 runs 12 residues. CDR3 sequence: CASSSLTDTQYF. CDR3 bases: TGCGCCAGCAGCTCACTCACAGATACGCAGTATTTT.

This sequence joins TRBV11-3 and TRBJ2-2; 13 nucleotides align to TRBD2. CDR1 SGHNT and CDR2 YENEEA come from the germline V gene. The J segment lost 5 bases and the V segment lost 5 bases, leaving 5 bases of the junction unmatched. The CDR3 is made up of 16 amino acids. The CDR3 nucleotides read TGTGCCAGCAGCCTTAGACTAGCGGGAGGAACCGGGGAGCTGTTTTTT. This encodes CASSLRLAGGTGELFF. Together with reference TRBV11-3 and TRBJ2-2, the CDR3 gives the full variable domain: EAGVVQSPRYKIIEKKQPVAFWCNPISGHNTLYWYLQNLGQGPELLIRYENEEAVDDSQLPKDRFSAERLKGVDSTLKIQPAELGDSAVYLCASSLRLAGGTGELFFGEGSRLTVL.

The chain couples TRBV27 to TRBJ1-1; 8 bases are shared with TRBD1. The CDR3 loop spans 14 amino acids. Trimming cost V 8 bases and J 6 bases; bases outside gene matches: 11. Per the germline V gene, CDR1 is MNHEY and CDR2 is SMNVEV (reference sequence). CDR3 sequence: CASCQPGGGAEAFF. The CDR3 DNA sequence: TGTGCCAGCTGCCAGCCAGGGGGCGGGGCTGAAGCTTTCTTT.

This rearrangement joins TRBV11-2 to TRBJ1-2; tentatively, D is TRBD1 (6 bases). Germline CDR1 SGHAT, CDR2 FQNNGV. CDR3 length equals 13 residues. V was trimmed by 3 bases and J by 4 bases, leaving 9 bases between them. The CDR3 loop reads CASSLDSLYGYTF. The CDR3, as DNA: TGTGCCAGCAGCTTGGACAGCCTCTATGGCTACACCTTC.

This clone was detected once. The chain links TRBV29-1 to TRBJ2-7; TRBD1 matches at 7 bases. Germline loops: CDR1 SQVTM, CDR2 ANQGSEA. The length of the CDR3 is 14 residues. Trimming cost V 2 bases and J 1 base; bases outside gene matches: 5. Written as DNA, the CDR3 is TGCAGCGTTGAATTCCCGGGACAGTCCTACGAGCAGTACTTC. Residues: CSVEFPGQSYEQYF.

The V call is TRBV5-1, the J call TRBJ1-4; TRBD1 matches 8 bases. Germline values: CDR1 SGHRS, CDR2 YFSETQ. This CDR3 has 13 amino acids. After removal of 4 bases from V and 8 bases from J, the junction contained 4 bases not matched to a gene. The CDR3 bases are TGCGCCAGCAGCCAGGGGGCAGAAGAAAAACTGTTTTTT. This sequence encodes CASSQGAEEKLFF.

The chain joins TRBV18 to TRBJ1-4; 9 bases line up with TRBD1. Germline CDR1 is KGHSH and CDR2 is LQKENI. Trimming cost V 2 bases and J 8 bases; bases outside gene matches: 6. The length of the CDR3 is 15 residues. CDR3: CASSPSNRGREKLFF. The CDR3 nucleotides are TGTGCCAGCTCACCAAGCAACAGGGGGCGGGAAAAACTGTTTTTT.

The chain carries TRBV12-5 and TRBJ2-1; TRBD1 matches at 7 bases. CDR1 is LGHNT and CDR2 is FRNRAP in the germline V gene. The CDR3 spans 16 residues. The trim removed 5 bases at V and 1 base at J, leaving 8 bases unmatched. The CDR3 coding sequence is TGTGCTAGTGGTCCCGGGACAGACCCTTCCTACAATGAGCAGTTCTTC. Amino acid sequence: CASGPGTDPSYNEQFF.

The chain carries TRBV7-9 and TRBJ2-7; 9 nucleotides agree with TRBD2. The CDR3 runs 18 residues. Germline V gene data show CDR1 as SEHNR and CDR2 as FQNEAQ (reference sequence). V shed 4 bases, J shed 6 bases, and the junction held 19 bases outside the gene matches. Here the CDR3 reads CASSSLRASGEKIGEQYF. The CDR3 bases are TGTGCCAGCAGCTCCCTTCGGGCTAGCGGGGAAAAGATAGGCGAGCAGTACTTC.